A single TCR beta chain is shown here with its context. What it recognizes is unknown. This specimen comes from a study of OX40 agonist ivuxolimab in advanced cancers. Study in general: Dosing consisted of intravenous ivuxolimab at 0.01 to 10 mg/kg every 2 weeks. Subjects had a mean age of approximately 60 years, with a range of 23 to 79; roughly 80% were male. Findings of the study overall: CD8+ T cells (on average) carried more expanded clones than CD4+ T cells.

TCRdb keeps only in-frame clones here, not all; method: immunoSEQ multiplex PCR. The sample records some 64,000 clones, nearly 95% being singletons. Trimming pared 1 base from V and 0 bases from J, leaving 12 bases between. This CDR3 is 16 amino acids long. Per germline, CDR1 SEHNR and CDR2 FQNEAQ (reference sequence). The rearrangement links TRBV7-9 to TRBJ1-2; D unclear. The source of this sequence is an adult with an advanced solid tumor such as melanoma, head and neck, liver or kidney cancer. Sequences were derived from CD4+ or CD8+ T cells sorted from blood, sampled in a trial of the OX40 agonist ivuxolimab. The CDR3 protein is CASSLVGSEANYGYTF. CDR3 bases: TGTGCCAGCAGCTTAGTGGGATCGGAAGCTAACTATGGCTACACCTTC.